These 32 T cell receptor beta chains were sequenced from one sample in a study of T-cell reconstitution after alpha-beta-depleted transplantation in children. The TCRbeta library was prepared with unique molecular identifiers. One entry per CDR3 protein, called by TCRdb with MiXCR from the PCR reads. Of a few hundred thousand distinct CDR3 sequences listed, approximately 20% were seen once; the top ten hold more than 2.5%. Here the sequenced sample was PBMCs from the stem cell graft donor, taken from the stem cell graft. The receptors were gathered from a human donor who donated a stem cell graft to a child with acute lymphoblastic leukemia.

There are a few counts of this clonotype. The chain has TRBV12-3 or TRBV12-4 and TRBJ2-5; 9 bases line up with TRBD2. The CDR3 has 17 amino acids. J gave up 7 bases and V 3 bases, and 15 bases lay outside the gene matches. CDR3 bases: TGTGCCAGCAGTTTGCACCGGGGACGTCGTAGCGGGGGGACCCAGTACTTC. Its translation: CASSLHRGRRSGGTQYF.

This clonotype was found a few times. V gene TRBV14 combines with J gene TRBJ2-7; D gene uncertain. The CDR3 contains 11 residues. V lost 3 bases and J 7 bases, leaving 7 bases between the germline ends. Per germline, CDR1 SGHDN and CDR2 FVKESK. The CDR3 loop reads CASSHAGEQYF. In nucleotides, the CDR3 is TGTGCCAGCAGCCACGCCGGTGAGCAGTACTTC.

The chain carries TRBV25-1 and TRBJ1-5; D remains unclear. Per germline, CDR1 MGHDK and CDR2 SYGVNS. Deletions cut 2 bases from V and 7 bases from J, with 12 bases between. The CDR3 sequence is 14 residues long. The CDR3 DNA sequence: TGTGCCAGCAGTGAAGACGGGATCCGCCAGCCCCAGCATTTT. Its translation: CASSEDGIRQPQHF.

The chain combines TRBV16 with TRBJ1-1, with a possible D match to TRBD1 (6 bases). V lost 4 bases, J lost 1 base, and 10 bases lay in between. The germline CDR1 and CDR2 sequences are KGHSY and FQNENV. The CDR3 runs 14 residues. The CDR3 protein is CASSRDRKNTEAFF. CDR3 DNA: TGTGCCAGCAGCCGTGACAGGAAGAACACTGAAGCTTTCTTT.

This chain joins TRBV20-1 and TRBJ2-2; D possibly corresponds to TRBD1 (5 bases). The CDR3 spans 15 residues. Between the trimmed V and J ends, which lost 2 bases and 2 bases, there was a span of 12 bases. Germline V gene data show CDR1 as DFQATT and CDR2 as SNEGSKA (reference sequence). The CDR3 bases are TGCAGTGCTAGACCAGGGTTAACAAACACCGGGGAGCTGTTTTTT. Translating gives CSARPGLTNTGELFF.

V is TRBV6-1 and J is TRBJ2-7; 9 nucleotides match TRBD1. The CDR3 is 17 residues long. Trimming cost V 3 bases and J 4 bases; bases outside gene matches: 13. Germline CDR1 reads MNHNS; CDR2 reads SASEGT. The CDR3, as DNA: TGTGCCAGCAGTGACGGGGGTATCCCGGGACAGGGTTACGAGCAGTACTTC. It specifies CASSDGGIPGQGYEQYF.

This clonotype occurred a few times. CDR3 region: CASSPAASNTGELFF. CDR3 DNA sequence: TGCGCCAGCAGCCCGGCGGCAAGTAACACCGGGGAGCTGTTTTTT. The chain carries TRBV5-1 and TRBJ2-2; D is uncertain. V gave up 4 bases and J gave up 2 bases, with 12 bases separating them. CDR3 length: 15 amino acids. The V gene's germline CDR1 is SGHRS and CDR2 YFSETQ.

In this sample, this clonotype turned up many times. The chain has TRBV10-3 and TRBJ2-5; D ambiguous. CDR1 and CDR2 (germline): ENHRY, SYGVKD. The germline V and J ends were trimmed by 3 bases and 4 bases, with 3 bases remaining between them. This CDR3 region has 11 residues. The CDR3 coding sequence is TGTGCCATCAGTGAACGAGAGACCCAGTACTTC. The encoded protein is CAISERETQYF.

This clonotype was counted a few times. CDR3 protein: CASVDGLEAYEQYF. The DNA for the CDR3 is TGTGCCAGCGTGGACGGGTTAGAGGCCTACGAGCAGTACTTC. The rearrangement uses TRBV2 and TRBJ2-7; D unresolved. The germline gives CDR1 SNHLY, CDR2 FYNNEI. The CDR3 is made up of 14 amino acids. V was clipped by 8 bases and J by 2 bases, with 16 bases between them.

The rearrangement links TRBV29-1 to TRBJ2-7; D is perhaps TRBD1 (5 bases). V was clipped by 6 bases and J by 5 bases, with 14 bases between them. Germline V gene data show CDR1 as SQVTM and CDR2 as ANQGSEA. The CDR3 extends over 12 amino acids. CDR3 protein: CSVLTDLDEQYF. In DNA form, the CDR3 reads TGCAGCGTCCTGACAGATCTCGACGAGCAGTACTTC.

The chain recombines TRBV4-1 with TRBJ1-2; D not resolved. Germline V CDR1 and CDR2: MGHRA, YSYEKL. V was shortened by 3 bases and J by 8 bases, with 10 bases between the two germline ends. The CDR3 has 12 residues. The CDR3 sequence is CASSHGVWGYTF. The CDR3 nucleotides read TGCGCCAGCAGCCATGGGGTTTGGGGCTACACCTTC.

This clonotype was seen a handful of times. In nucleotides, the CDR3 is TGCGCCAGCCGGGACAGGGGGTCATACTCTGGAAACACCATATATTTT. Translating gives CASRDRGSYSGNTIYF. The J gene is TRBJ1-3, the V gene TRBV4-1; 11 nucleotides agree with TRBD1. With 8 bases clipped from V and 0 bases from J, the junction kept 6 bases outside the gene matches. The CDR3 loop spans 16 amino acids. Germline-derived CDR1 and CDR2 are MGHRA and YSYEKL.

The table lists this clonotype with a few counts. The chain carries TRBV12-3 or TRBV12-4 and TRBJ2-1, with D perhaps matching TRBD2 (6 bases). CDR3 length equals 13 residues. The germline V and J ends were trimmed by 10 bases and 1 base, with 11 bases remaining between them. The CDR3 loop is CATGEVSYNEQFF. In nucleotides, the CDR3 is TGTGCCACTGGGGAGGTATCCTACAATGAGCAGTTCTTC.

This clonotype occurred a few times. This rearrangement joins TRBV12-3 or TRBV12-4 to TRBJ1-2; D ambiguous. V lost 9 bases and J 1 base, leaving 9 bases between the germline ends. The CDR3 has 12 residues. The CDR3 sequence is CASGRDNYGYTF. CDR3 nucleotide sequence: TGTGCCAGTGGGAGGGATAACTATGGCTACACCTTC.

This clonotype showed up just a few times. V usage is TRBV5-6 and J usage is TRBJ2-3; D tentatively reads TRBD1 or TRBD2 (5 bases each). CDR3 length: 14 residues. V lost 4 bases and J 5 bases, leaving 14 bases between the germline ends. Germline assignment: CDR1 SGHDT and CDR2 YYEEEE. The CDR3 protein is CASSPGPGGDTQYF. Written as DNA, the CDR3 is TGTGCCAGCAGCCCGGGGCCTGGGGGAGATACGCAGTATTTT.

This rearrangement joins TRBV12-3 or TRBV12-4 to TRBJ1-2; no definite D call. The CDR3 runs to 13 residues. The V end lost 4 bases, the J end lost 14 bases, and 20 bases lay between the germline ends. The CDR3 DNA is TGTGCCAGCAGTTCTCGGGCGGACGTTCGCCGAACCTTC. Protein sequence: CASSSRADVRRTF.

The chain uses TRBV18 and TRBJ2-5, with D tentatively TRBD2 (6 bases). CDR1 and CDR2 from the germline V gene are KGHSH and LQKENI. This CDR3 is built from 13 residues. Trimming removed 5 bases at V and 3 bases at J, with 10 bases between. The CDR3 nucleotides are TGTGCCAGCTCAGTTCCGGGAGAAGAGACCCAGTACTTC. It yields the protein CASSVPGEETQYF.

CDR3 nucleotide sequence: TGTGCCAGCGTCCCCGGACACTCCTACGAGCAGTACTTC. Its protein is CASVPGHSYEQYF. The chain is built from TRBV21-1 and TRBJ2-7; TRBD1 is the table's D call and was not checked against the DNA. TRBV21-1 is classified as a pseudogene. The length of the CDR3 is 13 residues.

V gene TRBV4-1 combines with J gene TRBJ2-7; D is perhaps TRBD1 or TRBD2 (6 bases each). The CDR3 is 16 amino acids. CDR1 MGHRA and CDR2 YSYEKL come from the germline V gene. V was cut by 4 bases and J by 0 bases, with 16 bases left in between. The CDR3 bases are TGCGCCAGCAGCCCCGGGGGCGGGGTAAGCTCCTACGAGCAGTACTTC. This sequence encodes CASSPGGGVSSYEQYF.

This chain connects TRBV5-1 to TRBJ2-7, with 7 bases that match TRBD2. The CDR3 is 15 residues long. In germline, CDR1 is SGHRS, CDR2 YFSETQ. J was trimmed by 7 bases and V by 0 bases; bases with no gene match: 10. The CDR3 coding sequence is TGCGCCAGCAGCTTGGAACTAGCGCCTACCAGGGAGCAGTACTTC. Encoded protein: CASSLELAPTREQYF.

The chain joins TRBV27 to TRBJ2-1, with 10 bases identical to TRBD2. The CDR3 is 14 amino acids. Germline loops: CDR1 MNHEY, CDR2 SMNVEV (reference sequence). V gave up 4 bases and J gave up 6 bases; unmatched junction bases: 3. CDR3 bases: TGTGCCAGCAGTTCTAGCGGGAGACCCAATGAGCAGTTCTTC. Translation gives CASSSSGRPNEQFF.

This clonotype was found a few times. This rearrangement joins TRBV29-1 to TRBJ2-7; a possible D gene is TRBD1 (6 bases). The CDR3 has 12 residues. The V gene lost 5 bases and the J gene lost 3 bases, with 11 bases spanning the gap. From germline, CDR1 is SQVTM and CDR2 ANQGSEA. In DNA, the CDR3 is TGCAGCGTTAGGGACACTCTCTACGAGCAGTACTTC. It yields the protein CSVRDTLYEQYF.

This clonotype was seen more than once but under ten times. The chain combines TRBV5-6 with TRBJ1-5; D might be TRBD1 (5 bases). The CDR3 contains 12 residues. V was trimmed by 3 bases and J by 9 bases, leaving 10 bases between them. From germline, CDR1 is SGHDT and CDR2 YYEEEE. CDR3 region: CASSWGEGPQHF. The CDR3 nucleotides are TGTGCCAGCAGCTGGGGGGAGGGGCCCCAGCATTTT.

The chain combines TRBV12-3 or TRBV12-4 with TRBJ2-4, with 7 nucleotides matching TRBD2. V lost 5 bases to trimming and J lost 1 base; unmatched junction nucleotides: 14. The CDR3 extends over 18 amino acids. CDR3 coding DNA: TGTGCCAGCAGTCTTTCCGGGCCGGGACTAAGGGCCAAAAACATTCAGTACTTC. It yields the protein CASSLSGPGLRAKNIQYF.

The chain carries TRBV5-1 and TRBJ2-7; D is perhaps TRBD1 (7 bases). The CDR3 is made up of 13 amino acids. V dropped 4 bases and J dropped 2 bases, with 10 bases sitting between them. Germline CDR1 and CDR2: SGHRS and YFSETQ. CDR3 region: CASSGGTAYEQYF. The CDR3 DNA reads as TGCGCCAGCAGCGGGGGGACAGCCTACGAGCAGTACTTC. The full variable domain, its missing parts supplied by reference TRBV5-1 and TRBJ2-7, is KAGVTQTPRYLIKTRGQQVTLSCSPISGHRSVSWYQQTPGQGLQFLFEYFSETQRNKGNFPGRFSGRQFSNSRSEMNVSTLELGDSALYLCASSGGTAYEQYFGPGTRLTVT.

The rearrangement links TRBV5-1 to TRBJ2-7; 10 nucleotides align to TRBD2. Germline V gene data show CDR1 as SGHRS and CDR2 as YFSETQ. The CDR3 spans 17 residues. The J segment lost 2 bases and the V segment lost 0 bases, leaving 8 bases of the junction unmatched. CDR3: CASSLGPSGSVTYEQYF. In DNA form, the CDR3 reads TGCGCCAGCAGCTTGGGGCCTAGCGGGAGTGTGACCTACGAGCAGTACTTC.

This clonotype has just a few counts. The chain recombines TRBV6-1 with TRBJ2-1; D possibly uses TRBD1 or TRBD2 (5 bases each). Per the germline V gene, CDR1 is MNHNS and CDR2 is SASEGT. V was clipped by 5 bases and J by 6 bases, with 23 bases between them. The CDR3 has 17 residues. For the CDR3, the DNA is TGTGCCAGCAGTCCCCTAGCCGGGACCGCGGGCCCCAATGAGCAGTTCTTC. Encoded protein: CASSPLAGTAGPNEQFF.

This clonotype has at least ten counts. V and J are TRBV6-1 and TRBJ2-2; tentatively, D is TRBD1 (6 bases). Germline lookup yields CDR1 MNHNS and CDR2 SASEGT. This CDR3 region has 14 residues. The germline V and J ends were trimmed by 8 bases and 4 bases, with 14 bases remaining between them. CDR3 DNA: TGTGCCAGCCAAATACAGGGTTTCACCGGGGAGCTGTTTTTT. It yields the protein CASQIQGFTGELFF.

This rearrangement joins TRBV12-3 or TRBV12-4 to TRBJ2-5; D gene ambiguous. The CDR3 runs to 14 residues. Trimming took 3 bases from V and 5 from J, leaving 13 bases between them. The CDR3 DNA sequence: TGTGCCAGCAGTTTTCGTATACCCGGGGAGACCCAGTACTTC. Translated: CASSFRIPGETQYF.

The V and J genes are TRBV9 and TRBJ2-5; 9 positions agree with TRBD1. The germline V gene has CDR1 SGDLS and CDR2 YYNGEE. The junction had 8 bases not matched to a gene; V was cut back by 4 bases and J by 7 bases. The CDR3 contains 14 residues. The CDR3 sequence is CASSPDRGRGTQYF. The CDR3, as DNA: TGTGCCAGCAGCCCAGACAGGGGGAGAGGGACCCAGTACTTC.

This clonotype turned up a few times. The rearrangement uses TRBV7-9 and TRBJ2-7; TRBD2 matches 15 bases. J gave up 5 bases and V 0 bases, and 2 bases lay outside the gene matches. Per the germline V gene, CDR1 is SEHNR and CDR2 is FQNEAQ (reference sequence). The CDR3 sequence is 16 residues long. The chain's CDR3 is CASSLAGTSGRNEQYF. The CDR3 DNA is TGTGCCAGCAGCTTAGCGGGGACTAGCGGGAGGAACGAGCAGTACTTC.

This clonotype was seen a few times. The chain employs TRBV12-3 or TRBV12-4 and TRBJ2-1; 10 nucleotides match TRBD2. Losses at the gene ends were 7 bases for V and 3 bases for J; bases not matched to a gene: 6. The CDR3 is made up of 15 amino acids. DNA of the CDR3: TGTGCCAGCACCTTACTAGCGGGAATCTACAATGAGCAGTTCTTC. It codes for CASTLLAGIYNEQFF.